These 15 T cell receptor beta chains share one sample of origin, sequenced in a study of shared clonotypes between healthy human individuals. Naive CD8 isolation took CD45RO-negative cells positively selected for CCR7 and excluded terminally differentiated effector memory CD45RA+ cells. The repertoire was sequenced with immunoSEQ multiplex PCR; TCRdb's copy has only in-frame clones and lacks some. Of some 600,000 clones listed, 90% to 97% were seen once; the top ten hold approximately 0.12%. Input material: naive CD8+ T cells sorted from blood. These receptors were obtained from a woman aged 25 to 45 in good health.

The chain combines TRBV7-9 with TRBJ2-1; D not resolved. Germline V gene data show CDR1 as SEHNR and CDR2 as FQNEAQ (reference sequence). The CDR3 has 15 amino acids. Trimming cost V 5 bases and J 5 bases, with 16 bases left between them. CDR3 DNA: TGTGCCAGCAGCCCTAATTGGGTACCCGACAATGAGCAGTTCTTC. Its translation is CASSPNWVPDNEQFF. The variable domain in full, completed from reference TRBV7-9 and TRBJ2-1, reads DTGVSQNPRHKITKRGQNVTFRCDPISEHNRLYWYRQTLGQGPEFLTYFQNEAQLEKSRLLSDRFSAERPKGSFSTLEIQRTEQGDSAMYLCASSPNWVPDNEQFFGPGTRLTVL.

V is TRBV28 and J is TRBJ2-7; D remains unclear. Between the trimmed V and J ends, which lost 8 bases and 3 bases, there was a span of 20 bases. This CDR3 has 15 amino acids. The V gene's germline CDR1 is MDHEN and CDR2 SYDVKM. CDR3 region: CASYKTTGLDYEQYF. The CDR3 DNA reads as TGTGCCAGCTATAAAACCACCGGGCTAGACTACGAGCAGTACTTC.

This sequence joins TRBV9 and TRBJ2-2; D is undetermined. V was pared by 4 bases and J by 2 bases, with 9 bases between. The CDR3 is made up of 14 amino acids. The germline V gene has CDR1 SGDLS and CDR2 YYNGEE. The CDR3 is CASSSRRNTGELFF. DNA for the CDR3: TGTGCCAGCAGCTCCAGGAGAAACACCGGGGAGCTGTTTTTT. The full variable domain, in which reference TRBV9 and TRBJ2-2 provide the parts outside the CDR3, is DSGVTQTPKHLITATGQRVTLRCSPRSGDLSVYWYQQSLDQGLQFLIQYYNGEERAKGNILERFSAQQFPDLHSELNLSSLELGDSALYFCASSSRRNTGELFFGEGSRLTVL.

The gene calls are TRBV9 and TRBJ1-2, with 7 bases lining up with TRBD1. Germline CDR1 reads SGDLS; CDR2 reads YYNGEE. V lost 5 bases and J lost 5; bases outside the gene matches: 9. The CDR3 extends over 14 amino acids. Written as DNA, the CDR3 is TGTGCCAGCAGAGGGGGCTCCGAGCTTTATGGCTACACCTTC. Protein product: CASRGGSELYGYTF. The full variable domain, in which reference TRBV9 and TRBJ1-2 provide the parts outside the CDR3, is DSGVTQTPKHLITATGQRVTLRCSPRSGDLSVYWYQQSLDQGLQFLIQYYNGEERAKGNILERFSAQQFPDLHSELNLSSLELGDSALYFCASRGGSELYGYTFGSGTRLTVV.

The chain couples TRBV10-3 to TRBJ2-5; 12 bases are a match to TRBD2. The V and J ends lost 0 bases and 1 base, in that order; junction bases with no gene match: 3. CDR1 ENHRY and CDR2 SYGVKD come from the germline V gene. This CDR3 has 17 amino acids. The CDR3 is CAISESGLAGPQETQYF. In DNA form, the CDR3 reads TGTGCCATCAGTGAGTCGGGACTAGCGGGCCCCCAAGAGACCCAGTACTTC.

The chain recombines TRBV7-8 with TRBJ2-3; 10 nucleotides align to TRBD2. Germline V gene data show CDR1 as SGHVS and CDR2 as FQNEAQ. Trimming at V came to 8 bases and at J to 2 bases, leaving 10 bases not matched to a gene. This CDR3 is built from 16 residues. The chain's CDR3 is CASGPGLAEITDTQYF. The DNA of the CDR3 is TGTGCCAGCGGCCCAGGACTAGCGGAGATCACAGATACGCAGTATTTT.

This chain links TRBV7-9 with TRBJ2-4; a weak D match, TRBD2 (5 bases). In germline, CDR1 is SEHNR, CDR2 FQNEAQ (reference sequence). CDR3 size: 16 residues. The germline V and J ends were trimmed by 1 base and 0 bases, with 10 bases remaining between them. The CDR3 loop is CASSLGDGIAKNIQYF. The CDR3 DNA follows: TGTGCCAGCAGCTTAGGTGACGGGATAGCCAAAAACATTCAGTACTTC.

This chain links TRBV5-1 with TRBJ2-7, with a weak D call TRBD2 (6 bases). The CDR3 has 16 amino acids. V was shortened by 0 bases and J by 2 bases, with 15 bases between the two germline ends. The germline V gene has CDR1 SGHRS and CDR2 YFSETQ. The CDR3 region is CASSLGGVGAAYEQYF. CDR3 nucleotides: TGCGCCAGCAGCTTGGGCGGGGTTGGGGCGGCCTACGAGCAGTACTTC.

V usage is TRBV9 and J usage is TRBJ2-3; the match to TRBD2 covers 10 bases. Trimming at V came to 4 bases and at J to 2 bases, leaving 4 bases not matched to a gene. The CDR3 has 15 residues. The germline CDR1 and CDR2 sequences are SGDLS and YYNGEE. CDR3 bases: TGTGCCAGCAGCTACGGACTAGCGGTCACAGATACGCAGTATTTT. This translates into CASSYGLAVTDTQYF.

This rearrangement joins TRBV7-9 to TRBJ2-2, with a tentative D call TRBD1 (5 bases). Germline V gives CDR1 SEHNR, CDR2 FQNEAQ (reference sequence). The CDR3 is 17 residues long. V shed 4 bases and J shed 7 bases, with 22 bases lying between them. The CDR3: CASSSRRAWGSVGELFF. DNA of the CDR3: TGTGCCAGCAGCTCAAGAAGGGCCTGGGGCTCGGTCGGGGAGCTGTTTTTT.

The chain is built from TRBV28 and TRBJ1-1; D is possibly TRBD1 (5 bases). This CDR3 has 15 amino acids. Germline lookup yields CDR1 MDHEN and CDR2 SYDVKM. V was clipped by 4 bases and J by 1 base, with 13 bases between them. CDR3 DNA sequence: TGTGCCAGCAGTTCGTCCGGGACGGCGAACACTGAAGCTTTCTTT. Translating it yields CASSSSGTANTEAFF.

In the case of this clone: The sample contains more than one DNA sequence encoding this CDR3. The genes are TRBV4-1 and TRBJ2-7; no firm D call. This CDR3 comprises 13 residues. Trimming pared 0 bases from V and 0 bases from J, leaving 3 bases between. In germline, CDR1 is MGHRA, CDR2 YSYEKL. The CDR3 DNA reads as TGCGCCAGCAGCCAAGACTTCTCCTACGAGCAGTACTTC. Translating it yields CASSQDFSYEQYF.

V gene TRBV4-1 combines with J gene TRBJ2-5; 7 nucleotides match TRBD1. The CDR3 totals 16 residues. V lost 6 bases to trimming and J lost 1 base; unmatched junction nucleotides: 11. CDR1 and CDR2 (germline): MGHRA, YSYEKL. CDR3 in amino acids: CASSPTSGQVQETQYF. The CDR3 nucleotides are TGCGCCAGCAGTCCTACCTCCGGACAGGTCCAAGAGACCCAGTACTTC.

The chain has TRBV7-9 and TRBJ2-2; D gene ambiguous. The V gene's germline CDR1 is SEHNR and CDR2 FQNEAQ (reference sequence). V gave up 1 base and J gave up 6 bases, with 12 bases separating them. The length of the CDR3 is 15 residues. CDR3 protein: CASSLGGGYPGELFF. The CDR3 bases are TGTGCCAGCAGCTTAGGAGGTGGCTACCCCGGGGAGCTGTTTTTT.

The table lists this clone with a count of one. The V and J genes are TRBV5-6 and TRBJ2-7; D is unclear. V dropped 2 bases and J dropped 13 bases, with 13 bases sitting between them. The CDR3 runs 11 residues. CDR1 is SGHDT, CDR2 YYEEEE, per germline. CDR3: CASSFGERLYF. CDR3 nucleotide sequence: TGTGCCAGCAGCTTTGGCGAACGTCTCTACTTC.